This T cell receptor beta chain emerged from a study of blood T cell repertoires in COVID-19. In the source study's methods: Amplification of reference gene primers provided the estimated nucleated cell counts. Repertoires were generated with immunoSEQ multiplex PCR, while TCRdb's copy carries only in-frame clones and drops some. V and J calls and clone size are given by that table; D and trimming were obtained from the DNA. This repertoire shows roughly 120,000 clones, 75% to 90% found once; its top ten account for 1% to 1.4%. This sequence was found in a human donor in a cohort sampled during active COVID-19. The sequencing sample was made of peripheral blood.

The CDR3 sequence: CTKHTLHDPGGKNIQYF. In DNA form, the CDR3 reads TGTACAAAGCACACCCTGCACGACCCCGGGGGCAAAAACATTCAGTACTTC. The chain uses TRBV18 and TRBJ2-4; perhaps TRBD2 as D (6 bases). Germline values: CDR1 KGHSH, CDR2 LQKENI. The CDR3 consists of 17 residues.